This record covers a single T cell receptor (beta chain). Its antigen is unknown. The record has no base qualities; no much larger clone is one base away. Library construction relied on the immunoSEQ multiplex PCR assay. In TCRdb, the immuneACCESS table is reduced to in-frame sequences with V and J assigned. These tables do not hold every clone; where another copy was compared, an unresolved V gene accounts for under half, and the others remain unexplained. The sample profile shows about 190,000 clones; over 80% of them were found once. Jointly, the top ten make up about 2% of the sample. The sample belongs to a study of control samples from healthy donors and cancer patients (dated by TCRdb to 2018 to 2021). V drops 3 bases and J drops 1 base, leaving 9 bases in between. CDR1 and CDR2 were assigned from the germline V gene as SNHLY and FYNNEI. Inclusive of the bounding cysteine and phenylalanine, the CDR3 is 14 residues long. The entry retains the CDR3 DNA only, 42 bases that are in frame from base 1.

The receptor was derived from a man aged 25 to 40 in good health. The rearrangement joined TRBV2 to TRBJ2-5; no D gene can be assigned with confidence. Sample: blood. The encoded CDR3 is CASSDYDSQETQYF. The DNA sequence is as follows: TGTGCCAGCAGTGATTACGACTCCCAAGAGACCCAGTACTTC.